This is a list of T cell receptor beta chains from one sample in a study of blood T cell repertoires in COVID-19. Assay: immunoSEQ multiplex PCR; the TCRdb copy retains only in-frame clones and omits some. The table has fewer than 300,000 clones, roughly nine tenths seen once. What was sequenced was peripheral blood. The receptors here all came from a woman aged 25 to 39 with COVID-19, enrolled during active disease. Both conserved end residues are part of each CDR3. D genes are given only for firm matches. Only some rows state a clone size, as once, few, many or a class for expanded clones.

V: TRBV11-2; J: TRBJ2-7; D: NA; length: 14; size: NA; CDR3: CASSPTGRSYEQYF; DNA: TGTGCCAGCAGCCCGACAGGGAGGTCCTACGAGCAGTACTTC
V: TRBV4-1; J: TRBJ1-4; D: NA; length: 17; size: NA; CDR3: CASSQGGTLPGGEKLFF; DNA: TGCGCCAGCAGCCAAGGCGGGACCCTTCCGGGGGGAGAAAAACTGTTTTTT
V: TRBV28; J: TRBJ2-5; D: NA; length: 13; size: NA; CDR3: CASGLRVRETQYF; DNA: TGTGCCAGCGGCCTGAGGGTGAGGGAGACCCAGTACTTC
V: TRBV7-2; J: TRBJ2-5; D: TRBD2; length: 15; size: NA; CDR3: CASSYRGGYQETQYF; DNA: TGTGCCAGCAGCTATCGGGGGGGGTACCAAGAGACCCAGTACTTC
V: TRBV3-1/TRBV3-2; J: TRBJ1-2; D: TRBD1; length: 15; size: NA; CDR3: CASSQDFGQGSGYTF; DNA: TGTGCCAGCAGCCAAGATTTTGGACAGGGGTCTGGCTACACCTTC
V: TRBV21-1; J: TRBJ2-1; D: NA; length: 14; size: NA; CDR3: CASRPGQGVNEQFF; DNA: TGTGCCAGCAGACCGGGACAGGGGGTTAATGAGCAGTTCTTC
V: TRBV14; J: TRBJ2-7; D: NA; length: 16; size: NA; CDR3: CASSQDVGTGGYEQYF; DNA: TGTGCCAGCAGCCAAGATGTTGGGACCGGGGGTTACGAGCAGTACTTC
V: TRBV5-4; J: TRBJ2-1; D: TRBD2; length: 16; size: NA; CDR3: CASSLRTSGDYNEQFF; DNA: TGTGCCAGCAGCCTCCGGACTAGCGGGGATTACAATGAGCAGTTCTTC
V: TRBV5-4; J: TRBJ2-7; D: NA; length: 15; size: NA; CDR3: CASSLDRLASYEQYF; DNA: TGTGCCAGCAGCTTGGACAGGTTAGCTTCCTACGAGCAGTACTTC
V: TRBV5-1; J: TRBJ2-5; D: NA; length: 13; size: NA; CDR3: CASSLGAGETQYF; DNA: TGCGCCAGCAGCTTAGGGGCCGGGGAGACCCAGTACTTC
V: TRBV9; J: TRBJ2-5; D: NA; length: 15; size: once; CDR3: CASTLGGGRVETQYF; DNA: TGTGCCAGCACCCTAGGGGGGGGTCGGGTCGAGACCCAGTACTTC
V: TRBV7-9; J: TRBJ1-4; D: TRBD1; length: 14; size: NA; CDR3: CASSPGQGDEKLFF; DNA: TGTGCCAGCAGCCCGGGACAGGGGGATGAAAAACTGTTTTTT
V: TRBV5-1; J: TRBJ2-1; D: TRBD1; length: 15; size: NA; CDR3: CASSYGTATYNEQFF; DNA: TGCGCCAGCAGCTACGGGACAGCGACCTACAATGAGCAGTTCTTC
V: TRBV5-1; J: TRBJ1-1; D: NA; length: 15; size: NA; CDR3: CASSLPEVQGTEAFF; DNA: TGCGCCAGCAGCTTGCCTGAAGTCCAGGGCACTGAAGCTTTCTTT
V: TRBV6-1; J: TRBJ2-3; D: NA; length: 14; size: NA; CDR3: CASSEWGRTDTQYF; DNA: TGTGCCAGCAGTGAATGGGGCAGGACAGATACGCAGTATTTT
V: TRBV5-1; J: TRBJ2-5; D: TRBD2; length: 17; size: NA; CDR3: CASSAASGGPLGETQYF; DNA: TGCGCCAGCAGCGCTGCTAGCGGAGGCCCCTTGGGGGAGACCCAGTACTTC
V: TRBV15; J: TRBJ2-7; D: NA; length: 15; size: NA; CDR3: CATSKKGDGTYEQYF; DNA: TGTGCCACCAGCAAAAAAGGAGACGGGACCTACGAGCAGTACTTC
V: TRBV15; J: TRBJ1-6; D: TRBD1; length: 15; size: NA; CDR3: CATSSDRVGHSPLHF; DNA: TGTGCCACCAGCAGCGACAGGGTCGGGCATTCACCCCTCCACTTT
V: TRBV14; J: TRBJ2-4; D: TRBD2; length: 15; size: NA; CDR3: CASSVIPGGGDIQYF; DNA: TGTGCCAGCAGCGTGATCCCGGGGGGAGGAGACATTCAGTACTTC
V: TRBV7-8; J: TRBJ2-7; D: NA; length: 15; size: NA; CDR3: CASSRFFGGHYEQYF; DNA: TGTGCCAGCAGCCGCTTTTTCGGGGGTCATTACGAGCAGTACTTC
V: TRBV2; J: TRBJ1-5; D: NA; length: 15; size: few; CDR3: CASSGTQNSNQPQHF; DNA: TGTGCCAGCAGTGGTACACAGAATAGCAATCAGCCCCAGCATTTT
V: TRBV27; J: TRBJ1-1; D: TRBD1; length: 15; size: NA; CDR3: CASSLFGTGDTEAFF; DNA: TGTGCCAGCAGTTTATTTGGGACAGGGGACACTGAAGCTTTCTTT
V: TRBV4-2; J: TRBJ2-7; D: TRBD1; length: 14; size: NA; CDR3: CASSPGTGTYEQYF; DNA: TGTGCCAGCAGCCCCGGGACAGGTACCTACGAGCAGTACTTC
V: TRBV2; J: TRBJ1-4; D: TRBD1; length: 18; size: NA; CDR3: CASGSGQGVFATNEKLFF; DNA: TGTGCCAGCGGGTCGGGACAGGGTGTGTTTGCAACTAATGAAAAACTGTTTTTT
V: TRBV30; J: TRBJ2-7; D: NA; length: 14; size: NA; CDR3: CAGVGDFPSYEQYF; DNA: TGTGCCGGGGTAGGGGACTTCCCCTCCTACGAGCAGTACTTC
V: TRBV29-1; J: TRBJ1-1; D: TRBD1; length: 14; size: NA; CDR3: CSVGTGGPNTEAFF; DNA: TGCAGCGTTGGGACAGGGGGCCCTAACACTGAAGCTTTCTTT
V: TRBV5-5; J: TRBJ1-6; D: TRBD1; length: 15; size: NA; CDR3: CASSKRTGYNSPLHF; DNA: TGTGCCAGCAGCAAAAGGACAGGTTATAATTCACCCCTCCACTTT
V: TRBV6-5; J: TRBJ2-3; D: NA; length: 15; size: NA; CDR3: CASGGSGLYTDTQYF; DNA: TGTGCCTCTGGGGGCTCAGGGCTGTACACAGATACGCAGTATTTT
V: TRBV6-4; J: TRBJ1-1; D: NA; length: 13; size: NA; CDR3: CASSERAHTEAFF; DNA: TGTGCCAGCAGTGAACGAGCTCACACTGAAGCTTTCTTT
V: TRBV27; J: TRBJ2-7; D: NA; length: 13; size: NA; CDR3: CASSRGGSYEQYF; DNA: TGTGCCAGCAGTAGGGGTGGGTCCTACGAGCAGTACTTC
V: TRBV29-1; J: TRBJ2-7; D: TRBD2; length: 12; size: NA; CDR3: CSVEMGGREQYF; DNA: TGCAGCGTTGAAATGGGGGGGAGAGAGCAGTACTTC
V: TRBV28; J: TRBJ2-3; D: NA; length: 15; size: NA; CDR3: CASSLWLEGTDTQYF; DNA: TGTGCCAGCAGTTTATGGCTAGAGGGCACAGATACGCAGTATTTT
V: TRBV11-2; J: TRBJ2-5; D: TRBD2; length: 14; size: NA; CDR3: CASSLAGGLETQYF; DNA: TGTGCCAGCAGCTTGGCGGGGGGGCTGGAGACCCAGTACTTC
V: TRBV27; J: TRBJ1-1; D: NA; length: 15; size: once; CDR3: CASSSAGTRNTEAFF; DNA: TGTGCCAGCAGTTCCGCCGGGACACGGAACACTGAAGCTTTCTTT
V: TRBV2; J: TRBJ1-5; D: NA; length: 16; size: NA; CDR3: CASSESLGQGNQPQHF; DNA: TGTGCCAGCAGTGAAAGTTTAGGACAAGGGAATCAGCCCCAGCATTTT
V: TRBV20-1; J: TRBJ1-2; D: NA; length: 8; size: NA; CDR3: CSARDARF; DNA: TGCAGTGCTAGAGATGCGCGATTC
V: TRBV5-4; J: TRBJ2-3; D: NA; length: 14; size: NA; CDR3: CASSFGQSTDTQYF; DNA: TGTGCCAGCAGCTTTGGACAGAGCACAGATACGCAGTATTTT
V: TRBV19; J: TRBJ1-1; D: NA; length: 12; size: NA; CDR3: CASSRWNTEAFF; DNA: TGTGCCAGTAGCAGGTGGAACACTGAAGCTTTCTTT
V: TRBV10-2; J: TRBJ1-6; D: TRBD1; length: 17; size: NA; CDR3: CASSTGTGGLYNSPLHF; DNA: TGCGCCAGCAGCACCGGGACAGGGGGCCTATATAATTCACCCCTCCACTTT
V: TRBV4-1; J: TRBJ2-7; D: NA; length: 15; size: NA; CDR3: CASSQGGTAAYEQYF; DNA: TGCGCCAGCAGCCAAGGGGGGACTGCCGCCTACGAGCAGTACTTC
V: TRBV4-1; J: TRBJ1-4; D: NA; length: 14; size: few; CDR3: CASSHRTGREKLFF; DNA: TGCGCCAGCAGCCATCGGACCGGCCGGGAGAAGCTGTTTTTT
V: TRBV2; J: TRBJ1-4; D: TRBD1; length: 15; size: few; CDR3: CASRDDRVWGEKLFF; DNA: TGTGCCAGCAGGGACGACAGGGTGTGGGGTGAAAAACTGTTTTTT
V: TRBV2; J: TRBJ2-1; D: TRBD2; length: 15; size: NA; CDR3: CASRSPGTSPNEQFF; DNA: TGTGCCAGCAGATCCCCCGGGACTAGTCCCAATGAGCAGTTCTTC
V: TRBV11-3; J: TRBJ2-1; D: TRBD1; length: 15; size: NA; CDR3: CASSLRQGNHNEQFF; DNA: TGTGCCAGCAGCCTACGACAGGGTAACCACAATGAGCAGTTCTTC
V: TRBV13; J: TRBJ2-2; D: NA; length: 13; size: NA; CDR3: CASSLGQGGELFF; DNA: TGTGCCAGCAGCTTAGGACAGGGTGGGGAGCTGTTTTTT
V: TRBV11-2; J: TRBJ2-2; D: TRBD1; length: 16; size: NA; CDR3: CASSLVGQGATGELFF; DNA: TGTGCCAGCAGCTTAGTGGGACAGGGGGCCACCGGGGAGCTGTTTTTT